Shown below are 20 T cell receptor beta chains from a single sample sequenced in a study of CD8 T cells in ankylosing spondylitis. A single record per CDR3 protein comes from TCRdb applying MiXCR to the 5' RACE reads. The repertoire holds over 450,000 distinct CDR3 sequences, with over 9.5% as singletons. Findings and limits, study-wide: Seemingly characteristic of ankylosing spondylitis blood was a TCR beta motif consisting of 7 or 8 highly homologous variants.

These TCRs' antigens remain unknown. The sample consisted of blood, either unsorted or a sorted T cell fraction (not recorded which). These receptors originate from a male donor with ankylosing spondylitis.

The genes are TRBV20-1 and TRBJ2-1; D tentatively fits TRBD1 or TRBD2 (5 bases each). CDR1 is DFQATT and CDR2 is SNEGSKA in the germline V gene (reference sequence). The CDR3 runs to 15 residues. V gave up 0 bases and J gave up 4 bases, with 13 bases separating them. DNA of the CDR3: TGCAGTGCTAGAGAAGCGACGGGGCGGTACAATGAGCAGTTCTTC. Translation gives CSAREATGRYNEQFF.

This clonotype was counted between two and nine times. CDR3 coding DNA: TGTGCCAGCAGTGATTCCCGGGACTTGAGCAATCAGCCCCAGCATTTT. It encodes CASSDSRDLSNQPQHF. This rearrangement joins TRBV2 to TRBJ1-5, with a tentative D call TRBD1 (5 bases). Germline assignment: CDR1 SNHLY and CDR2 FYNNEI. This CDR3 comprises 16 residues. The ends were cut back, 3 bases at V and 1 base at J, with 13 bases in the middle.

In this sample, this clonotype turned up a few times. V and J are TRBV29-1 and TRBJ1-1, with D possibly matching TRBD1 (6 bases). The V and J ends lost 3 bases and 5 bases respectively, with 13 bases between them. CDR1 and CDR2 from the germline V gene are SQVTM and ANQGSEA. The CDR3 is 13 residues long. The CDR3 coding sequence is TGCAGCGTTGATCGGGGGCCCCCTACTGAAGCTTTCTTT. This translates into CSVDRGPPTEAFF.

The V call is TRBV5-5, the J call TRBJ2-5, with D possibly being TRBD2 (5 bases). V lost 5 bases and J lost 4, with 15 bases in between. This CDR3 has 14 residues. Germline CDR1 is SGHKS and CDR2 is YYEKEE (reference sequence). For the CDR3, the DNA is TGTGCCAGCAGTAAAAAGCGGTACCCAGAGACCCAGTACTTC. Its translation is CASSKKRYPETQYF.

This clonotype appeared a few times. The genes are TRBV12-3 or TRBV12-4 and TRBJ2-1; D is possibly TRBD1 (6 bases). CDR3 size: 13 residues. V shed 3 bases and J shed 7 bases, with 10 bases lying between them. The CDR3 region is CASSLQGSNEQFF. The CDR3 DNA follows: TGTGCCAGCAGTTTGCAGGGGTCGAATGAGCAGTTCTTC.

This clonotype has a count of ten or more. This rearrangement joins TRBV2 to TRBJ2-4; the D gene is possibly TRBD2 (5 bases). Germline V lookup: CDR1 SNHLY, CDR2 FYNNEI. Trimming took off 7 bases at V and 7 bases at J, with 23 bases between the two ends. The CDR3 extends over 16 amino acids. CDR3 amino acids: CASTEKLVGETNIQYF. The CDR3 DNA is TGTGCCAGCACCGAGAAGTTGGTCGGGGAGACGAACATTCAGTACTTC.

The chain carries TRBV9 and TRBJ2-3, with 8 bases matching TRBD2. V was clipped by 3 bases and J by 4 bases; unmatched bases: 7. The germline V gene has CDR1 SGDLS and CDR2 YYNGEE. This CDR3 region has 15 residues. The CDR3 region has the DNA TGTGCCAGCAGCGAGAGCGGGAGACGCGCAGATACGCAGTATTTT. Residues: CASSESGRRADTQYF.

This rearrangement joins TRBV3-1 to TRBJ2-3; 7 positions agree with TRBD2. V trimming: 1 base; J trimming: 11 bases; junction bases outside the gene matches: 6. Germline CDR1 reads LGHDT; CDR2 reads YNNKEL (reference sequence). The CDR3 length is 13 residues. This CDR3 is CASSQGLAGRQYF. The CDR3 DNA follows: TGTGCCAGCAGCCAAGGACTAGCAGGAAGGCAGTATTTT.

The table lists this clonotype with a few counts. The V gene is TRBV20-1, the J gene TRBJ2-5; tentatively, D is TRBD1 (6 bases). Trimming left V 6 bases short and J 5 bases short, with 16 bases between. This CDR3 has 13 amino acids. In germline, CDR1 is DFQATT, CDR2 SNEGSKA (reference sequence). CDR3 region: CSAIEDSSETQYF. In DNA form, the CDR3 reads TGCAGTGCGATAGAGGACAGCTCTGAGACCCAGTACTTC.

The chain links TRBV9 to TRBJ2-3; D uncertain. In germline, CDR1 is SGDLS, CDR2 YYNGEE. V was shortened by 0 bases and J by 5 bases, with 4 bases between the two germline ends. The CDR3 runs to 12 residues. CDR3 in DNA: TGTGCCAGCAGCGTAGGTGTAGATACGCAGTATTTT. This gives the protein CASSVGVDTQYF.

The sample holds a few counts of this clonotype. The chain has TRBV27 and TRBJ2-7; D is perhaps TRBD2 (5 bases). The CDR3 sequence is 14 residues long. Germline-derived CDR1 and CDR2 are MNHEY and SMNVEV (reference sequence). Trimming removed 5 bases at V and 5 bases at J, with 16 bases between. Here the CDR3 DNA reads TGTGCCAGCAGTCTAAGAGGGTACGTAGACGAGCAGTACTTC. Its translation is CASSLRGYVDEQYF.

The chain combines TRBV6-6 with TRBJ1-6; unclear D gene. Looked up from germline, CDR1 is MNHNY and CDR2 is SVGAGI (reference sequence). This CDR3 region has 13 residues. CDR3 residues: CATRPIYNSPLHF. DNA for the CDR3: TGTGCAACCCGGCCGATCTATAATTCACCCCTCCACTTT.

This clonotype was detected only a few times. The V and J genes are TRBV6-6 and TRBJ1-1; maybe TRBD1 (5 bases). With 7 bases removed from V and 1 base from J, the gap between germline ends came to 10 bases. The CDR3 length is 13 residues. Per germline, CDR1 MNHNY and CDR2 SVGAGI (reference sequence). The CDR3 sequence is CASTLTENTEAFF. The CDR3 DNA is TGTGCCAGCACCCTGACAGAGAACACTGAAGCTTTCTTT.

This clonotype came up a few times. The V and J genes are TRBV29-1 and TRBJ1-1, with a weak D call TRBD1 (5 bases). V lost 8 bases and J 0 bases, leaving 16 bases between the germline ends. CDR1 is SQVTM and CDR2 is ANQGSEA in the germline V gene. This CDR3 contains 14 residues. CDR3 in DNA: TGCAGCTATAAAAGGGGAGGGATGAACACTGAAGCTTTCTTT. The encoded protein is CSYKRGGMNTEAFF. Supplemented by reference TRBV29-1 and TRBJ1-1, the full variable domain reads SAVISQKPSRDICQRGTSLTIQCQVDSQVTMMFWYRQQPGQSLTLIATANQGSEATYESGFVIDKFPISRPNLTFSTLTVSNMSPEDSSIYLCSYKRGGMNTEAFFGQGTRLTVV.

For the CDR3, the DNA is TGTGCCAGCAGTTCGTCCGGGGGGGGTAAGGGCTACACCTTC. Protein product: CASSSSGGGKGYTF. J is TRBJ1-2 and V is TRBV12-3 or TRBV12-4, with D perhaps TRBD1 (5 bases). The V end lost 4 bases, the J end lost 8 bases, and 17 bases lay between the germline ends. The CDR3 is made up of 14 amino acids.

The CDR3 nucleotides are TGTGCCAGCAGCTTAGGTGGCTGGGGCACCTACGAGCAGTACTTC. As protein: CASSLGGWGTYEQYF. The chain has TRBV7-9 and TRBJ2-7; maybe TRBD1 (5 bases). The length of the CDR3 is 15 residues. Looked up from germline, CDR1 is SEHNR and CDR2 is FQNEAQ (reference sequence). V lost 1 base and J 2 bases, leaving 12 bases between the germline ends. Full variable domain (outside the CDR3, taken from reference TRBV7-9 and TRBJ2-7): DTGVSQNPRHKITKRGQNVTFRCDPISEHNRLYWYRQTLGQGPEFLTYFQNEAQLEKSRLLSDRFSAERPKGSFSTLEIQRTEQGDSAMYLCASSLGGWGTYEQYFGPGTRLTVT.

The rearrangement uses TRBV6-2 or TRBV6-3 and TRBJ1-4; possibly TRBD1 for D (5 bases). Germline CDR1 MNHEY, CDR2 SVGEGT. The CDR3 length is 14 residues. V lost 6 bases and J lost 5, with 13 bases in between. In DNA form, the CDR3 reads TGTGCCAGCAGAGAAACAGGACGGAATGAAAAACTGTTTTTT. As protein: CASRETGRNEKLFF.

This chain connects TRBV3-1 to TRBJ2-3, with TRBD2 matching 15 bases. The ends lost 2 bases at V and 6 bases at J; junction bases unmatched: 6. The CDR3 is made up of 17 amino acids. Germline assignment: CDR1 LGHDT and CDR2 YNNKEL (reference sequence). The CDR3: CASSQPGLAGGTDTQYF. As DNA, the CDR3 is TGTGCCAGCAGCCAACCGGGACTAGCGGGAGGAACTGATACGCAGTATTTT.

This clonotype appeared a few times. This rearrangement joins TRBV5-5 to TRBJ2-7; D is perhaps TRBD1 (5 bases). Germline CDR1 reads SGHKS; CDR2 reads YYEKEE (reference sequence). Between the trimmed V and J ends, which lost 4 bases and 3 bases, there was a span of 14 bases. The CDR3 loop spans 14 amino acids. The CDR3 sequence: CASSPGITGYEQYV. CDR3 coding DNA: TGTGCCAGCAGCCCAGGGATCACAGGCTACGAGCAGTACGTC.

This clonotype was seen more than once but under ten times. The chain combines TRBV9 with TRBJ2-2, with 7 bases aligning to TRBD2. V lost 4 bases to trimming and J lost 2 bases; unmatched junction nucleotides: 8. In germline, CDR1 is SGDLS, CDR2 YYNGEE. CDR3 length equals 16 residues. The CDR3 spells CASSTRLAPNTGELFF. The CDR3 DNA reads TGTGCCAGCAGCACTCGACTAGCACCTAACACCGGGGAGCTGTTTTTT. Combining the CDR3 with reference TRBV9 and TRBJ2-2 gives the whole variable domain DSGVTQTPKHLITATGQRVTLRCSPRSGDLSVYWYQQSLDQGLQFLIQYYNGEERAKGNILERFSAQQFPDLHSELNLSSLELGDSALYFCASSTRLAPNTGELFFGEGSRLTVL.